The 24 T cell receptor beta chains presented below share a single source sample, sequenced in a study of cytomegalovirus exposure and HLA in healthy donors. 60 Vbeta and 13 Jbeta primers were used in PCR. The method was immunoSEQ multiplex PCR; TCRdb's version includes in-frame clones alone and lacks a portion of them. Its listing shows under 90,000 clones. The source material was PBMCs. These receptors were collected from a middle-aged man in good health and CMV-seropositive.

The chain recombines TRBV7-9 with TRBJ1-5; D might be TRBD1 (5 bases). The CDR3 loop spans 17 amino acids. The V end lost 5 bases, the J end lost 4 bases, and 21 bases lay between the germline ends. The germline gives CDR1 SEHNR, CDR2 FQNEAQ (reference sequence). The DNA of the CDR3 is TGTGCCAGCAGCCCCGGGGGTATACGAGGATTAAATCAGCCCCAGCATTTT. It is translated as CASSPGGIRGLNQPQHF.

The rearrangement links TRBV7-2 to TRBJ2-5; D gene ambiguous. This CDR3 is built from 12 residues. Germline CDR1 SGHTA, CDR2 FQGNSA. Trimming removed 6 bases at V and 11 bases at J, with 16 bases between. The CDR3 coding sequence is TGTGCCAGCAGTTCCCTCCCACCACGGCAGTACTTC. It specifies CASSSLPPRQYF.

The chain couples TRBV9 to TRBJ2-3, with D possibly matching TRBD2 (5 bases). Trimming cost V 3 bases and J 0 bases, with 11 bases left between them. Per the germline V gene, CDR1 is SGDLS and CDR2 is YYNGEE. This CDR3 has 15 amino acids. CDR3 sequence: CASSALSGSTDTQYF. CDR3 sequence (DNA): TGTGCCAGCAGCGCCCTCTCGGGAAGCACAGATACGCAGTATTTT. Supplemented by reference TRBV9 and TRBJ2-3, the full variable domain reads DSGVTQTPKHLITATGQRVTLRCSPRSGDLSVYWYQQSLDQGLQFLIQYYNGEERAKGNILERFSAQQFPDLHSELNLSSLELGDSALYFCASSALSGSTDTQYFGPGTRLTVL.

The rearrangement joins TRBV27 to TRBJ2-7; 12 nucleotides align to TRBD2. Germline lookup yields CDR1 MNHEY and CDR2 SMNVEV (reference sequence). This CDR3 contains 15 residues. J lost 7 bases, V lost 2 bases, and 6 bases had no gene match. The chain's CDR3 is CASSLGTSGQDEQYF. CDR3 nucleotides: TGTGCCAGCAGTTTAGGGACTAGCGGGCAGGATGAGCAGTACTTC.

The V call is TRBV7-2, the J call TRBJ2-4; D gene uncertain. Trimming left V 5 bases short and J 7 bases short, with 12 bases between. There are 13 residues in the CDR3. The germline V gene encodes CDR1 SGHTA and CDR2 FQGNSA. The CDR3 coding sequence is TGTGCCAGCAGCCCGACTCGTTGGAACATTCAGTACTTC. It codes for CASSPTRWNIQYF. The full variable domain, with the rest looked up from reference TRBV7-2 and TRBJ2-4, is GAGVSQSPSNKVTEKGKDVELRCDPISGHTALYWYRQSLGQGLEFLIYFQGNSAPDKSGLPSDRFSAERTGGSVSTLTIQRTQQEDSAVYLCASSPTRWNIQYFGAGTRLSVL.

This rearrangement joins TRBV4-3 to TRBJ2-3; D gene uncertain. The CDR3 contains 15 residues. Germline CDR1 reads LGHNA; CDR2 reads YSLEER. The ends were cut back, 4 bases at V and 0 bases at J, with 11 bases in the middle. The CDR3 sequence: CASSRLTASTDTQYF. CDR3 coding DNA: TGCGCCAGCAGCCGCCTTACTGCTAGCACAGATACGCAGTATTTT.

The chain recombines TRBV7-9 with TRBJ1-2, with a weak D call TRBD1 (5 bases). The CDR3 has 15 residues. Germline V gives CDR1 SEHNR, CDR2 FQNEAQ (reference sequence). Between the trimmed V and J ends, which lost 0 bases and 3 bases, there was a span of 11 bases. CDR3 residues: CASSLAGGGDYGYTF. The CDR3 nucleotides read TGTGCCAGCAGCTTAGCGGGAGGAGGGGACTATGGCTACACCTTC.

V and J are TRBV30 and TRBJ2-5, with TRBD2 identical over 8 bases. The germline gives CDR1 GTSNPN, CDR2 SVGIG (reference sequence). The CDR3 has 18 amino acids. J lost 3 bases, V lost 0 bases, and 15 bases had no gene match. The CDR3 region is CAWSVTVTPGGPEETQYF. CDR3 sequence (DNA): TGTGCCTGGAGTGTAACCGTGACACCGGGGGGGCCCGAAGAGACCCAGTACTTC.

V usage is TRBV19 and J usage is TRBJ1-1; TRBD1 matches 7 bases. The CDR3 contains 15 residues. Germline V lookup: CDR1 LNHDA, CDR2 SQIVND (reference sequence). V was pared by 5 bases and J by 1 base, with 7 bases of the junction left unmatched. CDR3 coding DNA: TGTGCCAGTAGTGCAGAAGGACAGGCGAACACTGAAGCTTTCTTT. Its translation: CASSAEGQANTEAFF. Together with reference TRBV19 and TRBJ1-1, the CDR3 gives the full variable domain: DGGITQSPKYLFRKEGQNVTLSCEQNLNHDAMYWYRQDPGQGLRLIYYSQIVNDFQKGDIAEGYSVSREKKESFPLTVTSAQKNPTAFYLCASSAEGQANTEAFFGQGTRLTVV.

The chain couples TRBV7-9 to TRBJ2-2; no firm D call. This CDR3 is 13 amino acids long. Trimming cost V 2 bases and J 5 bases, with 6 bases left between them. Germline V gene sequence: CDR1 SEHNR, CDR2 FQNEAQ (reference sequence). CDR3 protein: CASSLSKTGELFF. The CDR3 DNA sequence: TGTGCCAGCAGCTTAAGCAAAACCGGGGAGCTGTTTTTT. Combining the CDR3 with reference TRBV7-9 and TRBJ2-2 gives the whole variable domain DTGVSQNPRHKITKRGQNVTFRCDPISEHNRLYWYRQTLGQGPEFLTYFQNEAQLEKSRLLSDRFSAERPKGSFSTLEIQRTEQGDSAMYLCASSLSKTGELFFGEGSRLTVL.

The rearrangement links TRBV7-2 to TRBJ2-5; a weak D match, TRBD1 (6 bases). CDR1 is SGHTA and CDR2 is FQGNSA in the germline V gene. This CDR3 region has 15 residues. V dropped 1 base and J dropped 5 bases, with 14 bases sitting between them. CDR3 amino acids: CASSLEAGDEETQYF. In nucleotides, the CDR3 is TGTGCCAGCAGCTTAGAGGCAGGGGATGAGGAGACCCAGTACTTC.

The V call is TRBV7-2, the J call TRBJ1-2; D unresolved. Germline CDR1 is SGHTA and CDR2 is FQGNSA. V lost 3 bases, J lost 4 bases, and 12 bases lay in between. The CDR3 is made up of 14 amino acids. CDR3 protein: CASSFFGQTYGYTF. CDR3 nucleotides: TGTGCCAGCAGCTTTTTTGGGCAGACCTATGGCTACACCTTC.

The chain links TRBV4-3 to TRBJ2-3; no clear D. The germline gives CDR1 LGHNA, CDR2 YSLEER. The CDR3 is 14 amino acids. Trimming left V 0 bases short and J 4 bases short, with 8 bases between. The DNA for the CDR3 is TGCGCCAGCAGCCAAGATCTCTTTTCAGATACGCAGTATTTT. Amino acid sequence: CASSQDLFSDTQYF.

This CDR3 reads CAISESGGENNEQFF. In DNA, the CDR3 is TGTGCCATCAGTGAGTCGGGGGGAGAGAACAATGAGCAGTTCTTC. This sequence joins TRBV10-3 and TRBJ2-1; TRBD2 might be the D (6 bases). The germline V and J ends were trimmed by 0 bases and 5 bases, with 11 bases remaining between them. CDR1 ENHRY and CDR2 SYGVKD come from the germline V gene. The CDR3 is 15 residues long.

The chain employs TRBV4-3 and TRBJ2-7; the match to TRBD2 covers 10 bases. Germline CDR1 is LGHNA and CDR2 is YSLEER. This CDR3 has 15 residues. V was clipped by 0 bases and J by 6 bases; unmatched bases: 5. CDR3 sequence (DNA): TGCGCCAGCAGCCAAGATCTAGCGGGGGTCGGCGAGCAGTACTTC. It encodes CASSQDLAGVGEQYF.

This rearrangement joins TRBV11-3 to TRBJ2-1; D is unresolved. The CDR3 is made up of 13 amino acids. Trimming stripped 2 bases from V and 5 bases from J, with 7 bases between. Germline V lookup: CDR1 SGHNT, CDR2 YENEEA. The CDR3 region has the DNA TGTGCCAGCAGCTTACTAGACGACAATGAGCAGTTCTTC. This gives the protein CASSLLDDNEQFF.

V is TRBV7-9 and J is TRBJ2-1, with TRBD1 identical over 7 bases. The junction had 15 bases not matched to a gene; V was cut back by 5 bases and J by 8 bases. The CDR3 is made up of 16 amino acids. Germline V gene lookup returns CDR1 SEHNR and CDR2 FQNEAQ (reference sequence). The CDR3 protein is CASSGYRGYRMDEQFF. CDR3 DNA sequence: TGTGCCAGCAGCGGATACAGGGGATATCGCATGGATGAGCAGTTCTTC.

CDR3 in amino acids: CASSETVGTRLSNTGELFF. The CDR3 bases are TGTGCCAGCAGCGAGACCGTGGGGACTAGACTATCGAACACCGGGGAGCTGTTTTTT. The chain recombines TRBV9 with TRBJ2-2; 8 nucleotides line up with TRBD2. Germline V gives CDR1 SGDLS, CDR2 YYNGEE. The CDR3 length is 19 residues. After removal of 3 bases from V and 0 bases from J, the junction contained 13 bases not matched to a gene.

This rearrangement joins TRBV27 to TRBJ1-1; a weak D match, TRBD1 (5 bases). This CDR3 contains 14 residues. In germline, CDR1 is MNHEY, CDR2 SMNVEV (reference sequence). V was trimmed by 2 bases and J by 5 bases, leaving 12 bases between them. The DNA for the CDR3 is TGTGCCAGCAGTTTACAGGGTCTGGGGACTGAAGCTTTCTTT. Protein sequence: CASSLQGLGTEAFF.

V is TRBV2 and J is TRBJ2-7, with TRBD2 matching over 15 bases. After removal of 7 bases from V and 6 bases from J, the junction contained 7 bases not matched to a gene. This CDR3 spans 15 amino acids. Germline CDR1 and CDR2: SNHLY and FYNNEI. This chain's CDR3 is CASTSGLAGGGEQYF. The CDR3 coding sequence is TGTGCCAGCACTTCGGGACTAGCGGGAGGTGGCGAGCAGTACTTC.

The chain carries TRBV30 and TRBJ2-1, with 8 positions matching TRBD2. V trimming: 0 bases; J trimming: 11 bases; junction bases outside the gene matches: 9. The CDR3 is 14 amino acids. Germline V gene data show CDR1 as GTSNPN and CDR2 as SVGIG (reference sequence). CDR3 in amino acids: CAWSVLLAETQQFF. The CDR3 DNA follows: TGTGCCTGGAGTGTACTACTAGCGGAGACCCAGCAGTTCTTC.

V gene TRBV6-5 combines with J gene TRBJ2-1; perhaps TRBD1 as D (6 bases). CDR3 length: 16 residues. Germline CDR1 reads MNHEY; CDR2 reads SVGAGI. Trimming shortened V by 2 bases and J by 5 bases, and 16 bases separated the two germline ends. The CDR3 reads CASSYGWGPGDNEQFF. CDR3 bases: TGTGCCAGCAGTTACGGTTGGGGGCCAGGTGACAATGAGCAGTTCTTC.

V usage is TRBV4-2 and J usage is TRBJ2-1; 9 bases align to TRBD1. V gave up 4 bases and J gave up 3 bases; unmatched junction bases: 4. The V gene's germline CDR1 is LGHNA and CDR2 YNFKEQ. CDR3 size: 15 residues. The CDR3 DNA sequence: TGTGCCAGCAGCCCGGACAGGGGAGTCTACAATGAGCAGTTCTTC. Protein sequence: CASSPDRGVYNEQFF.

This chain uses TRBV4-1 with TRBJ2-1, with 7 bases identical to TRBD2. The CDR3 runs 16 residues. J was trimmed by 3 bases and V by 0 bases; bases with no gene match: 5. CDR1 and CDR2 from the germline V gene are MGHRA and YSYEKL. CDR3 amino acids: CASSQEGRDYYNEQFF. CDR3 nucleotide sequence: TGCGCCAGCAGCCAAGAGGGGCGGGACTACTACAATGAGCAGTTCTTC.